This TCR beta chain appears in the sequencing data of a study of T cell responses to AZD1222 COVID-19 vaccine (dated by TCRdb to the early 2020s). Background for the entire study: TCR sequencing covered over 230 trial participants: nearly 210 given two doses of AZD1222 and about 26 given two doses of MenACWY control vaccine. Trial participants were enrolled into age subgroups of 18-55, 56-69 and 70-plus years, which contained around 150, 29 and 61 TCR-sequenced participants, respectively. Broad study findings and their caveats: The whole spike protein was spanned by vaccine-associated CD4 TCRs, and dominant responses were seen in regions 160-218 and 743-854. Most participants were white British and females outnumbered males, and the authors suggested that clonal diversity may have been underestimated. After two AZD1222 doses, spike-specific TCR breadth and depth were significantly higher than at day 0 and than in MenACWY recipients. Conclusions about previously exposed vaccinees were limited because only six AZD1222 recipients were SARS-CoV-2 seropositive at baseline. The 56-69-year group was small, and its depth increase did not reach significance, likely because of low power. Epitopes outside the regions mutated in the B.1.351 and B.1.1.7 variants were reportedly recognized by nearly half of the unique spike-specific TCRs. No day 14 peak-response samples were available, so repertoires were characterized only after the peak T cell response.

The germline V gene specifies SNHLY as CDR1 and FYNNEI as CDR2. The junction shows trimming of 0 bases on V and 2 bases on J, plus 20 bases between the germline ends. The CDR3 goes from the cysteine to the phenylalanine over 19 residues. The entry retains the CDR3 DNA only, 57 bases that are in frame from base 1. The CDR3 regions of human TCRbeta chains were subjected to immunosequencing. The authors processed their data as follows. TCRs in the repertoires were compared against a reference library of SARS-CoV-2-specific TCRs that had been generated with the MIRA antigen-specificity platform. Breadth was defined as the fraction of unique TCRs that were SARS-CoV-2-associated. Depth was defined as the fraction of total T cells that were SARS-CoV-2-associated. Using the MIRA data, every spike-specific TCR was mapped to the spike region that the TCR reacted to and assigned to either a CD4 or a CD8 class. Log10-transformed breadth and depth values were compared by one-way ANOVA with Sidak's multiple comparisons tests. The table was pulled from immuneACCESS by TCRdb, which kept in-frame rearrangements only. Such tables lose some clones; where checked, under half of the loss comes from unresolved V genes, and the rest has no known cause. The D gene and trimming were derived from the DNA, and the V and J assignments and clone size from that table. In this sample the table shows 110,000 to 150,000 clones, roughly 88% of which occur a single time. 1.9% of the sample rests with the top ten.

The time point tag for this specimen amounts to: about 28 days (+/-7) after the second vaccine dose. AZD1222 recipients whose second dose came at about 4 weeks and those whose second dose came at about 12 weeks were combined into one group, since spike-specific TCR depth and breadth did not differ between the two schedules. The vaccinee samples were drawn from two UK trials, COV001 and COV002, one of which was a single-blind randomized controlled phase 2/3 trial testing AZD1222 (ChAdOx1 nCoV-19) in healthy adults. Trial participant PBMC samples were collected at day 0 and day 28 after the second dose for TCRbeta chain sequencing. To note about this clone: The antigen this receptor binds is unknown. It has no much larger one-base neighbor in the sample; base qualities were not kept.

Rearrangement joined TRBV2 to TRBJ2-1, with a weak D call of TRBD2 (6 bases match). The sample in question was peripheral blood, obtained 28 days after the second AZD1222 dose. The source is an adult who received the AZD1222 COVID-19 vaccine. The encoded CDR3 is CASSEASPILAIAYNEQFF. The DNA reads TGTGCCAGCAGTGAAGCCTCACCAATTCTAGCGATAGCCTACAATGAGCAGTTCTTC.